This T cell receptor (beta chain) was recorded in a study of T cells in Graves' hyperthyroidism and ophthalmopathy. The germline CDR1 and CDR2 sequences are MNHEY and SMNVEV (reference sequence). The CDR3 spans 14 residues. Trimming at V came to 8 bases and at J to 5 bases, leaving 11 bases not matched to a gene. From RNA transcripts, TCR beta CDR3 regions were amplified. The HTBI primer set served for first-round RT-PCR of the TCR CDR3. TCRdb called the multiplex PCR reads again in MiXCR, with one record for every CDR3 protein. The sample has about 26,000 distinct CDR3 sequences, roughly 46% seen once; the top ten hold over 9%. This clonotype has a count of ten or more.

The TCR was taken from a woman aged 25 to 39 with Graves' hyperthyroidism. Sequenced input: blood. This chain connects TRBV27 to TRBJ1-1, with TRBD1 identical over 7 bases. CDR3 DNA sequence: TGTGCCAGCGGAACTAAAGGGGGCCGGACTGAAGCTTTCTTT. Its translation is CASGTKGGRTEAFF.